The T cell receptor beta chain under discussion was sequenced for a study of cytomegalovirus exposure and HLA in healthy donors. In the study overall: An earlier analysis found 100 million or so unique TCR beta sequences from approximately 190 million T cells.

Study-wide results and limits: Donor immune exposure was known only as CMV serostatus. Earlier results showed most TCR beta V segments being productive about 87% or about 30% of the time.

In its sample, this clone was seen a few times. Its antigen remains unidentified. Researchers ran the PCR with 60 Vbeta and 13 Jbeta primers. As handled by the study authors: Among the unique TCR beta chains that a later analysis counted, around 72 million in all, about 11 million were shared. Profiled with immunoSEQ multiplex PCR; TCRdb holds only in-frame clones, not every one. Clonal size and the V and J genes are those of that table, whereas D and trimming came from the DNA. The sample comprises 160,000 or so clones, about 71% of which are singletons, and 2.8% rests with the top ten. CDR1 is LNHDA, CDR2 SQIVND, per germline (reference sequence). The CDR3 loop spans 16 amino acids. Unmatched junction bases numbered 3, after V lost 1 base and J lost 1 base.

The J gene is TRBJ1-5, the V gene TRBV19; 8 bases map to TRBD1. This clonotype was sampled from a woman aged 25 to 39 in good health and CMV-seronegative. The specimen was PBMCs. The CDR3 sequence: CASSIGTGISNQPQHF. As DNA, the CDR3 is TGTGCCAGTAGTATAGGGACAGGGATAAGCAATCAGCCCCAGCATTTT.